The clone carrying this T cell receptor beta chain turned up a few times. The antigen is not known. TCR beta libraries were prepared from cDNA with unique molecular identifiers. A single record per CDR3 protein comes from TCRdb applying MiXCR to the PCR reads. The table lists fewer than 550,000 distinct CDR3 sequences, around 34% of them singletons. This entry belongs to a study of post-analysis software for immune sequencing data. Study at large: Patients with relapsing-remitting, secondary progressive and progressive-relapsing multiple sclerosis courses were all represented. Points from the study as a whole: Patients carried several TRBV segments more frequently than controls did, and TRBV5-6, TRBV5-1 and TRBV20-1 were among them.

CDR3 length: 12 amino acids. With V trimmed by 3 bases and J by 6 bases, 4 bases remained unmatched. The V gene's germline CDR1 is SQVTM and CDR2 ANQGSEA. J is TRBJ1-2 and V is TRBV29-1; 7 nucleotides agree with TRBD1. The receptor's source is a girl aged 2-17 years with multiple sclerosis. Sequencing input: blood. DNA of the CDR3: TGCAGCGTTGATGAGGGGGCACATGGCTACACCTTC. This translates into CSVDEGAHGYTF.